This TCR beta chain originates from a study of cytomegalovirus exposure and HLA in healthy donors. Whole-study results and caveats: Subsequent analysis revealed that first-cohort TCR clusters tended to co-occur in the 100 to 150 validation repertoires.

Per germline, CDR1 SGHTS and CDR2 YDEGEE. CDR3 length: 17 amino acids. V shed 3 bases and J 0 bases; nucleotides not matched to a gene: 7. Comments on this clone: Antigen unknown.

Repertoires were generated with immunoSEQ multiplex PCR, while TCRdb's copy carries only in-frame clones and drops some. The profile shows over 110,000 clones, approximately 86% of them singletons. The donors were part of the validation cohort of 95 to 150 subjects. That cohort was separate from the first cohort, which comprised some 670 subjects. The TCR originated in a man between 18 and 29 years old in good health and CMV-seropositive. The source material was PBMCs. V is TRBV5-8 and J is TRBJ2-3; 10 bases are a match to TRBD1. CDR3 nucleotides: TGTGCCAGCAGCTCCCCGGGACAGGGGTCTAGCACAGATACGCAGTATTTT. Translated: CASSSPGQGSSTDTQYF.